This entry lists 10 T cell receptor beta chains sequenced from one sample in a study of blood T cells in healthy people across ages. The second PCR ran roughly 7 to 12 cycles with a sample-barcoded 5' primer and J-beta primers. In TCRdb, the 5' RACE reads were re-called with MiXCR into one record per CDR3 protein. The table includes more than 900,000 distinct CDR3 sequences, under 35% detected once. Another study also made use of these data, one on T cells of mothers and their children.

The sequenced sample was blood. The source is a woman in her 40s in good health.

This clonotype was recorded only once. The chain has TRBV3-1 and TRBJ2-3; 8 bases fit TRBD2. The CDR3 contains 16 residues. The germline V gene encodes CDR1 LGHDT and CDR2 YNNKEL (reference sequence). Trimming removed 3 bases from V and 5 bases from J; junction bases left unmatched: 10. The CDR3 DNA reads as TGTGCCAGCAGCCACATAGCGGGGTCTAGGGGAGATACGCAGTATTTT. This codes for CASSHIAGSRGDTQYF.

V usage is TRBV29-1 and J usage is TRBJ2-7; 7 bases align to TRBD2. Germline trimming cut 6 bases from V and 7 bases from J; bases unmatched to any gene: 12. Per germline, CDR1 SQVTM and CDR2 ANQGSEA. CDR3 length: 13 residues. This chain's CDR3 is CSVGPAGVGEQYF. CDR3 DNA sequence: TGCAGCGTCGGACCCGCGGGAGTCGGAGAGCAGTACTTC.

The gene calls are TRBV28 and TRBJ1-1; 11 bases align to TRBD1. The CDR3 covers 15 residues. V was pared by 5 bases and J by 1 base, with 3 bases of the junction left unmatched. Per germline, CDR1 MDHEN and CDR2 SYDVKM. DNA for the CDR3: TGTGCCAGCAGTGGGACAGGGGGAGAGAACACTGAAGCTTTCTTT. Translated: CASSGTGGENTEAFF.

This chain joins TRBV15 and TRBJ1-2, with TRBD1 identical over 8 bases. Germline assignment: CDR1 LNHNV and CDR2 YYDKDF (reference sequence). CDR3 length equals 15 residues. V gave up 5 bases and J gave up 3 bases; unmatched junction bases: 8. The CDR3 DNA is TGTGCCACCAGCCTCTTGCAGGGGGCAGACTATGGCTACACCTTC. Protein sequence: CATSLLQGADYGYTF.

The rearrangement joins TRBV29-1 to TRBJ2-1; possible D gene TRBD2, 5 bases. This CDR3 comprises 14 residues. Germline values: CDR1 SQVTM, CDR2 ANQGSEA. Trimming took off 6 bases at V and 0 bases at J, with 12 bases between the two ends. CDR3 in amino acids: CSVSGLSSYNEQFF. CDR3 in DNA: TGCAGCGTCTCCGGACTTAGCTCCTACAATGAGCAGTTCTTC.

This clonotype has a handful of counts. This chain joins TRBV18 and TRBJ2-7; 8 bases match TRBD2. Near its end, the DNA agrees better with TRBJ2-5, so the J call may be wrong. The V gene's germline CDR1 is KGHSH and CDR2 LQKENI. The CDR3 extends over 16 amino acids. The CDR3 region is CASSNLGLAAGGTQYF. CDR3 DNA sequence: TGTGCCAGCTCGAACCTTGGACTAGCCGCCGGTGGGACCCAGTACTTC.

This clonotype was counted only a few times. This chain links TRBV11-2 with TRBJ1-2, with a weak D call TRBD1 (5 bases). The CDR3 has 15 residues. The V end was cut by 5 bases, the J end by 5 bases, with 18 bases between. Germline-derived CDR1 and CDR2 are SGHAT and FQNNGV. The CDR3 is CASSAVGDRRYGYTF. CDR3 DNA sequence: TGTGCCAGCAGCGCCGTGGGGGACCGGAGGTATGGCTACACCTTC.

The CDR3, as DNA: TGTGCCAGCAGCGGGGAAGGGTACAATGAGCAGTTCTTC. This codes for CASSGEGYNEQFF. The rearrangement uses TRBV2 and TRBJ2-1, with D tentatively TRBD2 (5 bases). V shed 6 bases and J shed 4 bases, with 10 bases lying between them. There are 13 residues in the CDR3. The germline CDR1 and CDR2 sequences are SNHLY and FYNNEI.

This clonotype was observed a few times. The chain has TRBV24-1 and TRBJ2-3, with TRBD1 identical over 10 bases. Unmatched junction bases numbered 14, after V lost 5 bases and J lost 4 bases. From germline, CDR1 is KGHDR and CDR2 SFDVKD. This CDR3 comprises 18 residues. CDR3 residues: CATSGPTNDRGLSDTQYF. CDR3 nucleotides: TGTGCCACCAGTGGGCCGACGAATGACAGGGGGCTTTCAGATACGCAGTATTTT.

This clonotype was detected ten times or more. The chain has TRBV7-2 and TRBJ2-1, with D unresolved. This CDR3 is 15 amino acids long. The germline V and J ends were trimmed by 1 base and 9 bases, with 16 bases remaining between them. The germline CDR1 and CDR2 sequences are SGHTA and FQGNSA. The DNA for the CDR3 is TGTGCCAGCAGCTTAGAGTCGATGGAACTTAGTGAGCAGTTCTTC. Translated, it gives CASSLESMELSEQFF.